A selection of T cell receptor beta chains follows, all from one sample in a study of siplizumab effects on memory and regulatory T cells. TCRdb's copy holds only in-frame clones and misses some; the assay was immunoSEQ multiplex PCR. The sample lists roughly 9,200 clones; approximately 40% were seen once. Which antigens these TCRs recognize remains unknown. Specimen: CFSE-low (dividing) CD4+ T cells sorted from an allogeneic mixed lymphocyte reaction. The receptor source for this set is a human donor in good health; the cells came from an allogeneic mixed lymphocyte reaction. Both conserved end residues are part of each CDR3. D genes are given only for firm matches. Size is omitted from some rows. Given values are once, few, many or a class for expanded clones.

>TRBV2|few|TRBJ2-3|TRBD2
CASSEGLAELYTQYF
TGTGCCAGCAGCGAGGGACTAGCGGAGCTTTATACGCAGTATTTT
>TRBV5-1|medium-sized|TRBJ1-2|TRBD1
CASSQGTGAPNYGYTF
TGCGCCAGCAGCCAAGGGACAGGGGCTCCTAACTATGGCTACACCTTC
>TRBV7-9|medium-sized|TRBJ2-3|NA
CASSLRQPLTDTQYF
TGTGCCAGCAGCTTAAGACAGCCCCTCACAGATACGCAGTATTTT
>TRBV5-1|few|TRBJ1-1|TRBD1
CASSKTGQVGTEAFF
TGCGCCAGCAGCAAAACGGGACAGGTCGGCACTGAAGCTTTCTTT
>TRBV18|few|TRBJ1-3|NA
CASSPRITGLSGNTIYF
TGTGCCAGCTCACCTCGAATTACAGGGTTGTCTGGAAACACCATATATTTT
>TRBV5-1|NA|TRBJ2-2|TRBD2
CASSLRLAGNTGELFF
TGCGCCAGCAGCTTAAGGCTAGCGGGCAACACCGGGGAGCTGTTTTTT
>TRBV6-5|NA|TRBJ2-7|NA
CASRPGSSYEQYF
TGTGCCAGCAGACCCGGGTCTTCCTACGAGCAGTACTTC
>TRBV6-1|NA|TRBJ1-1|NA
CASSRTTNTEAFF
TGTGCCAGCAGCAGGACAACAAACACTGAAGCTTTCTTT
>TRBV9|medium-sized|TRBJ1-3|NA
CASSADGAASWNTIYF
TGTGCCAGCAGCGCCGACGGCGCGGCCTCGTGGAACACCATATATTTT
>TRBV5-1|few|TRBJ2-7|NA
CASSLVPRLGEQYF
TGCGCCAGCAGCTTGGTGCCTAGACTAGGCGAGCAGTACTTC
>TRBV14|NA|TRBJ2-3|TRBD2
CASSQDMLAGGSDTQYF
TGTGCCAGCAGCCAAGATATGCTAGCGGGAGGTTCAGATACGCAGTATTTT
>TRBV7-7|few|TRBJ2-5|TRBD1
CASSPGQGGTQYF
TGTGCTAGCAGCCCCGGACAGGGTGGGACCCAGTACTTC
>TRBV7-9|few|TRBJ2-7|TRBD1
CASSLIGSGGYEQYF
TGTGCCAGCAGCTTAATAGGGTCAGGGGGCTACGAGCAGTACTTC
>TRBV7-9|NA|TRBJ2-1|TRBD2
CATKLAGVGYNEQFF
TGTGCCACCAAGCTGGCGGGAGTTGGCTACAATGAGCAGTTCTTC
>TRBV5-1|once|TRBJ2-4|TRBD1
CASSLGGTGMNIQYF
TGCGCCAGCAGCTTGGGGGGGACAGGGATGAACATTCAGTACTTC
>TRBV6-5|NA|TRBJ2-1|NA
CASSYSRGEQFF
TGTGCCAGCAGTTACTCAAGGGGTGAGCAGTTCTTC
>TRBV10-3|NA|TRBJ2-1|NA
CAISEHRENEQFF
TGTGCCATCAGTGAACACAGGGAAAATGAGCAGTTCTTC
>TRBV6-1|NA|TRBJ2-6|NA
CASSETQIRSLGANVLTF
TGTGCCAGCAGTGAAACCCAGATTCGGTCACTCGGGGCCAACGTCCTGACTTTC
>TRBV5-1|few|TRBJ2-1|TRBD1
CASSSGTGANEQFF
TGCGCCAGCAGCTCCGGGACAGGGGCGAATGAGCAGTTCTTC
>TRBV10-3|NA|TRBJ1-1|TRBD1
CAATPGQEFNTEAFF
TGTGCCGCCACTCCGGGACAGGAGTTTAACACTGAAGCTTTCTTT
>TRBV7-9|NA|TRBJ2-1|NA
CASSRLESSYNEQFF
TGTGCCAGCAGCCGACTAGAAAGCTCCTACAATGAGCAGTTCTTC
>TRBV5-8|NA|TRBJ2-3|TRBD2
CASSSGGLRTDTQYF
TGTGCCAGCAGCTCGGGGGGACTTCGCACAGATACGCAGTATTTT
>TRBV29-1|NA|TRBJ2-7|TRBD1
CSVRRPDRGSYEQYF
TGCAGCGTTCGCCGACCCGACAGGGGCTCCTACGAGCAGTACTTC
>TRBV28|medium-sized|TRBJ2-3|NA
CASSSGRYTQYF
TGTGCCAGCAGTTCAGGACGGTATACGCAGTATTTT
>TRBV4-3|NA|TRBJ1-4|NA
CASSQDLTGGLATNEKLFF
TGCGCCAGCAGCCAAGATCTTACCGGGGGACTTGCAACTAATGAAAAACTGTTTTTT
>TRBV11-2|NA|TRBJ1-6|NA
CASRVQGRNSPLHF
TGTGCCAGCAGAGTACAGGGACGTAATTCACCCCTCCACTTT
>TRBV7-3|NA|TRBJ1-1|TRBD1
CASSLDRGLLTEAFF
TGTGCCAGCAGCTTAGACAGGGGCTTGTTGACTGAAGCTTTCTTT